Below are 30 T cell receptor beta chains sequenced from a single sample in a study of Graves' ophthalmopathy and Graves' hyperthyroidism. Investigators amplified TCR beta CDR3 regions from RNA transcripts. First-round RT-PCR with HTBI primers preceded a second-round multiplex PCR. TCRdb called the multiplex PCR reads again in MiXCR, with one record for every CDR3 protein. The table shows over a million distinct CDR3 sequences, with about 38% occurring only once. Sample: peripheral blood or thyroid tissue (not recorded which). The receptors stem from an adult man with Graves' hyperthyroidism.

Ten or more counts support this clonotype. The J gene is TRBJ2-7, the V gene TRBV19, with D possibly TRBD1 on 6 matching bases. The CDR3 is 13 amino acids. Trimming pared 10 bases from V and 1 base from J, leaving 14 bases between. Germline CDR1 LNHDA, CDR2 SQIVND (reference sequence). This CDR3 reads CATRGRGSYEQYF. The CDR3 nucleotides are TGTGCCACACGGGGCAGGGGATCCTACGAGCAGTACTTC.

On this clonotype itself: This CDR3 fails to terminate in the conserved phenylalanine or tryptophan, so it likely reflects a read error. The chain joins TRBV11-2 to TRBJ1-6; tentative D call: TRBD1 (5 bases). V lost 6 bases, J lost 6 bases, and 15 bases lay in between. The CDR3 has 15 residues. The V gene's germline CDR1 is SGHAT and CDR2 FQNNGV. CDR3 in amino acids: CASSPRSGVNSPLHV. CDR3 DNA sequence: TGTGCCAGCAGTCCTAGATCGGGGGTTAATTCACCCCTCCACGTT.

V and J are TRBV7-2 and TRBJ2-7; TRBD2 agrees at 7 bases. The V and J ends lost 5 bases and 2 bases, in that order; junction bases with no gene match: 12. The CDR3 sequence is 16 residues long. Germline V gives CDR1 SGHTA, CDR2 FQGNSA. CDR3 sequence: CASSPNWREFPYEQYF. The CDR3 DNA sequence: TGTGCCAGCAGCCCCAATTGGCGGGAGTTCCCCTACGAGCAGTACTTC. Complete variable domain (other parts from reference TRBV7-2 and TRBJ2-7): GAGVSQSPSNKVTEKGKDVELRCDPISGHTALYWYRQSLGQGLEFLIYFQGNSAPDKSGLPSDRFSAERTGGSVSTLTIQRTQQEDSAVYLCASSPNWREFPYEQYFGPGTRLTVT.

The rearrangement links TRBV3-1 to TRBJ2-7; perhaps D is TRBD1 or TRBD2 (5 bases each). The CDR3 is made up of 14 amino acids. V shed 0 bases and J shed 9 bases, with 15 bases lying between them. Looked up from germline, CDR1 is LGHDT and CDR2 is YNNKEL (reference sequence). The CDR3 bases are TGTGCCAGCAGCCAAGAGGCATGGCGTGGGGGGCAGTACTTC. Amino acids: CASSQEAWRGGQYF.

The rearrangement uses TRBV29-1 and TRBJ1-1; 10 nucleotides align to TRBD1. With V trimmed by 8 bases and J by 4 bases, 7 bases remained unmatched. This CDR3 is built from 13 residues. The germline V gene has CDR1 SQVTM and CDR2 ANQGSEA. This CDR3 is CSIGDRGVTEAFF. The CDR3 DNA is TGCAGCATTGGGGACAGGGGAGTCACTGAAGCTTTCTTT.

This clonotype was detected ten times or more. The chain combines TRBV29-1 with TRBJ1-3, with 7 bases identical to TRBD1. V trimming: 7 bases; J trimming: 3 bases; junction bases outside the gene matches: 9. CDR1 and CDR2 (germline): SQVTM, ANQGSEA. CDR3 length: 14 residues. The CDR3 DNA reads TGCAGCGCTCTGCGCAGGGGGTTTGGAAACACCATATATTTT. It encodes CSALRRGFGNTIYF.

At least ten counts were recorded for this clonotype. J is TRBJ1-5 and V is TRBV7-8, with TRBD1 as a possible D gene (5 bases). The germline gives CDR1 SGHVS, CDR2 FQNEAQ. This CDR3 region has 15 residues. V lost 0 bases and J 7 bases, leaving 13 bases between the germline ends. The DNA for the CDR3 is TGTGCCAGCAGCTTAGCTCAGGGAATCAGCCAGCCCCAGCATTTT. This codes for CASSLAQGISQPQHF.

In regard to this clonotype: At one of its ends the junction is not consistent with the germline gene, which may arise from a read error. CDR3: CASSPEGQGGEKLFF. In nucleotides, the CDR3 is TGCGCCAGCAGCCCCGAGGGACAGGGGGGTGAAAAACTGTTTTTT. This sequence joins TRBV7-9 and TRBJ1-4; 11 bases match TRBD1. The CDR3 sequence is 15 residues long. The V gene's germline CDR1 is SEHNR and CDR2 FQNEAQ (reference sequence).

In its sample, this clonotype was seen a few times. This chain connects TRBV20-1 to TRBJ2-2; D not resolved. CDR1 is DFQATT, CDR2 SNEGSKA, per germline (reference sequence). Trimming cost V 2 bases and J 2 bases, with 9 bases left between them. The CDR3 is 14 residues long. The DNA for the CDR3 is TGCAGTGCTAGATTGGCCCGCAACACCGGGGAGCTGTTTTTT. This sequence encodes CSARLARNTGELFF.

This CDR3 is CASSLWAHEMPRSGNTIYF. Written as DNA, the CDR3 is TGCGCCAGCAGCTTGTGGGCTCACGAAATGCCCCGCTCTGGAAACACCATATATTTT. The chain joins TRBV5-1 to TRBJ1-3; D is unclear. Germline lookup yields CDR1 SGHRS and CDR2 YFSETQ. V lost 1 base and J 0 bases, leaving 20 bases between the germline ends. The CDR3 sequence is 19 residues long.

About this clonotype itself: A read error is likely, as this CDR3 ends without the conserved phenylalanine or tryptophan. This CDR3 is CASKEQTGYTNYGYTL. In nucleotides, the CDR3 is TGTGCCAGCAAGGAACAGACAGGGTACACTAACTATGGCTACACCCTC. The gene calls are TRBV2 and TRBJ1-2; TRBD1 matches 7 bases. Germline CDR1 is SNHLY and CDR2 is FYNNEI. Germline trimming cut 7 bases from V and 0 bases from J; bases unmatched to any gene: 11. The CDR3 runs to 16 residues.

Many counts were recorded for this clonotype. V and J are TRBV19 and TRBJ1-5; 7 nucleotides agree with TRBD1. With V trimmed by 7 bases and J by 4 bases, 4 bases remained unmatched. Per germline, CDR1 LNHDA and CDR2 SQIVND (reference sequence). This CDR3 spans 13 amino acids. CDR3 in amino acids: CASNQQGNQPQHF. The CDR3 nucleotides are TGTGCCAGTAACCAACAGGGGAATCAGCCCCAGCATTTT.

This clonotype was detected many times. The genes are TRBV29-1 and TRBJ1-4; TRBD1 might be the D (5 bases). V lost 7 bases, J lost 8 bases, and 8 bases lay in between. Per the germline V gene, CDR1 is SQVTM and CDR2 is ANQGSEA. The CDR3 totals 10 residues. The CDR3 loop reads CSAGDEKLFF. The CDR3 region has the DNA TGCAGCGCCGGGGACGAAAAACTGTTTTTT. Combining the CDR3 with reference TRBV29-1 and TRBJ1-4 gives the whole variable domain SAVISQKPSRDICQRGTSLTIQCQVDSQVTMMFWYRQQPGQSLTLIATANQGSEATYESGFVIDKFPISRPNLTFSTLTVSNMSPEDSSIYLCSAGDEKLFFGSGTQLSVL.

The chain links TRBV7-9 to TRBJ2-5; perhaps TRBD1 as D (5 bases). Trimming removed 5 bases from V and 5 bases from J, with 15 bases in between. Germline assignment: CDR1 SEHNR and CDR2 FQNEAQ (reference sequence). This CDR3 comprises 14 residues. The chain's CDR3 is CASSPSLGPETQYF. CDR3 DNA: TGTGCCAGCAGCCCCTCCCTGGGGCCGGAGACCCAGTACTTC. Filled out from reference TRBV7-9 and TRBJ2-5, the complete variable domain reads DTGVSQNPRHKITKRGQNVTFRCDPISEHNRLYWYRQTLGQGPEFLTYFQNEAQLEKSRLLSDRFSAERPKGSFSTLEIQRTEQGDSAMYLCASSPSLGPETQYFGPGTRLLVL.

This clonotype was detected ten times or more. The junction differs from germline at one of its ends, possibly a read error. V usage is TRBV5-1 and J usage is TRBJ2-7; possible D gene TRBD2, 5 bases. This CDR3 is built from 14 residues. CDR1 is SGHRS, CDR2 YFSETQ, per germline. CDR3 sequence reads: CASSLTGDSYEQYF. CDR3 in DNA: TGTGCCAGCAGCTTAACCGGGGACTCCTACGAGCAGTACTTC.

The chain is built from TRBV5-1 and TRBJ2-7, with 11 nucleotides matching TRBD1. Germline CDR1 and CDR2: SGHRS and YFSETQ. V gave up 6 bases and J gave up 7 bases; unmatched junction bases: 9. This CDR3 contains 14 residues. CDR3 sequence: CASTRGQGAFEQYF. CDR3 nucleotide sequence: TGCGCCAGCACCCGAGGACAGGGGGCCTTTGAGCAGTACTTC.

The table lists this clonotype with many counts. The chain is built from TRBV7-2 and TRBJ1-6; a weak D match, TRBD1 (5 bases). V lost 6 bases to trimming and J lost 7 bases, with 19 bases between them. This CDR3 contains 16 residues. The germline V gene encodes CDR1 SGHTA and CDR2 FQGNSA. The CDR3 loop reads CASRTWDEGSNSPLHF. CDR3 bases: TGTGCCAGCAGGACCTGGGACGAAGGCTCAAATTCACCCCTCCACTTT.

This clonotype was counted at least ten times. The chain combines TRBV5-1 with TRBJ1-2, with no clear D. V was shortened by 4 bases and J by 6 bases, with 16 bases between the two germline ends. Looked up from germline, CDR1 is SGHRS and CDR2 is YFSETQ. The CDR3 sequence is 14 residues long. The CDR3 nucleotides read TGCGCCAGCAGCCCCTTTCAAGGGATAGATGGCTACACCTTC. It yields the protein CASSPFQGIDGYTF.

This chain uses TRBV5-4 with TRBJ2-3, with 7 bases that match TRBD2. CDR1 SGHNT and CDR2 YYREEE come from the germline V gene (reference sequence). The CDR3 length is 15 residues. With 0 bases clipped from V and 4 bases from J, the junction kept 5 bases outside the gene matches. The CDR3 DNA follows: TGTGCCAGCAGCTTGGCTAGCGGTGGGCCAGATACGCAGTATTTT. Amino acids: CASSLASGGPDTQYF.

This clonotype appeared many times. The CDR3 region is CASSEGLAGGRQETQYF. DNA of the CDR3: TGTGCCAGCAGTGAGGGACTAGCGGGAGGGAGGCAAGAGACCCAGTACTTC. The chain recombines TRBV2 with TRBJ2-5; 16 positions match TRBD2. The CDR3 totals 17 residues. CDR1 is SNHLY, CDR2 FYNNEI, per germline. With V trimmed by 3 bases and J by 2 bases, 3 bases remained unmatched.

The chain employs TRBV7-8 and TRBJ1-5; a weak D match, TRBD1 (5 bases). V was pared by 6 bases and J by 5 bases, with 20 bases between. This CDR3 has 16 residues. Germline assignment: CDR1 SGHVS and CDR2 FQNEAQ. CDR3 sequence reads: CASSLSPATADQPQHF. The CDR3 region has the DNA TGTGCCAGCAGTTTATCCCCCGCGACAGCAGATCAGCCCCAGCATTTT.

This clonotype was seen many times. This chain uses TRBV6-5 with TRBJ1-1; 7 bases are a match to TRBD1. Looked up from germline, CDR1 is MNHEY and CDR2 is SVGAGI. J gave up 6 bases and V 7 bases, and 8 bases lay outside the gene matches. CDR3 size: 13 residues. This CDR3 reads CASINRGVAEAFF. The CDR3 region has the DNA TGTGCCAGCATCAACAGGGGAGTCGCTGAAGCTTTCTTT.

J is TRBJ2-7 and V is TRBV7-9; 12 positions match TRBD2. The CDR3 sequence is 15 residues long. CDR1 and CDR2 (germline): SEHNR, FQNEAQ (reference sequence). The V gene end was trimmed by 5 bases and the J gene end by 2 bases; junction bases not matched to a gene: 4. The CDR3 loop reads CASSHPSGGAYEQYF. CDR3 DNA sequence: TGTGCCAGCAGCCATCCTAGCGGGGGGGCCTACGAGCAGTACTTC.

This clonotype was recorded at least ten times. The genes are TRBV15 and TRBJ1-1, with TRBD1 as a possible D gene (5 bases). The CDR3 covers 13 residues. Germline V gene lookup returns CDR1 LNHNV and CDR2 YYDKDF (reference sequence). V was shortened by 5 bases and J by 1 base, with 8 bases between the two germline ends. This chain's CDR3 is CATSRDGNTEAFF. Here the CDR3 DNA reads TGTGCCACCAGCCGGGACGGGAACACTGAAGCTTTCTTT.

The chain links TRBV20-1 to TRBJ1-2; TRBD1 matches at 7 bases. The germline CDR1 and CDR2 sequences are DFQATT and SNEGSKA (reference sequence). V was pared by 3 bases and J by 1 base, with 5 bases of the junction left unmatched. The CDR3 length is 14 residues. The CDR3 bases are TGCAGTGCTAGTCGGACAGGAGTTAACTATGGCTACACCTTC. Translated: CSASRTGVNYGYTF.

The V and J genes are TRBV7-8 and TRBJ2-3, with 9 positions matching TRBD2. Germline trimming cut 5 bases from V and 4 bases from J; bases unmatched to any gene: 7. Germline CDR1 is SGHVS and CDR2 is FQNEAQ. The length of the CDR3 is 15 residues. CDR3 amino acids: CASSISGSNADTQYF. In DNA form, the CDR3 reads TGTGCCAGCAGCATTAGCGGGAGTAACGCAGATACGCAGTATTTT.

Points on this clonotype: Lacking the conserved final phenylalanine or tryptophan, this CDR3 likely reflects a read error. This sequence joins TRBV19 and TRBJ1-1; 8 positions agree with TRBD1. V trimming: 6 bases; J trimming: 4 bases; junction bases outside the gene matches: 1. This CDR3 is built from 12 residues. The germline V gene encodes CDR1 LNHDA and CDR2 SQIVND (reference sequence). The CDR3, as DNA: TGTGCCAGTAGAACAGGGGGCACTGAAGCTTTCCTT. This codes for CASRTGGTEAFL.

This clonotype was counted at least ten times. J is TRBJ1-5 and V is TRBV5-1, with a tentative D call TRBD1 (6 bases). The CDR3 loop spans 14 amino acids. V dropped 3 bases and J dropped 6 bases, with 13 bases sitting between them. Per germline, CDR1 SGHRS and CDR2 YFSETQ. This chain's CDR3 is CASSYTGFGQPQHF. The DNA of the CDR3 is TGCGCCAGCAGCTATACAGGGTTCGGTCAGCCCCAGCATTTT. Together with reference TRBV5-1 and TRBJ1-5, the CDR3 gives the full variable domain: KAGVTQTPRYLIKTRGQQVTLSCSPISGHRSVSWYQQTPGQGLQFLFEYFSETQRNKGNFPGRFSGRQFSNSRSEMNVSTLELGDSALYLCASSYTGFGQPQHFGDGTRLSIL.

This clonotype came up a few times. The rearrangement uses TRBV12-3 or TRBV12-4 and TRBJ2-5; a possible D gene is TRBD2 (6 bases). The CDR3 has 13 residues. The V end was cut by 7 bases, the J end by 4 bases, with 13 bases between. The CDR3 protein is CASNGGSGETQYF. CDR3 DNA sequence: TGTGCCAGCAACGGGGGTAGCGGAGAGACCCAGTACTTC.

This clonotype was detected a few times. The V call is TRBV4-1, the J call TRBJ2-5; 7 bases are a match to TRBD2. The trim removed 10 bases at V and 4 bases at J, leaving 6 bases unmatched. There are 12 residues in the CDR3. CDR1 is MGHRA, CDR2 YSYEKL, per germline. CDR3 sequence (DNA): TGCGCCACCTCGGGGGAGGGAGAGACCCAGTACTTC. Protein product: CATSGEGETQYF.